This T cell receptor (beta chain) is drawn from a study of T cell responses to AZD1222 COVID-19 vaccine. This table comes from immunoSEQ multiplex PCR, and its TCRdb copy is limited to in-frame clones, with some not included. The sample yields some 120,000 clones, approximately 86% seen once. General observations from the study: Two doses of AZD1222 preceded a rise in Spike-specific TCR breadth and depth. Across spike, vaccine-associated CD4 TCRs were found, dominant at 160-218 and 743-854.

Germline values: CDR1 MNHEY, CDR2 SMNVEV (reference sequence). The CDR3 is made up of 14 amino acids. Trimming took 7 bases from V and 3 from J, leaving 13 bases between them. In regard to this clone: Antigen unknown.

The sequence was obtained from an adult in good health. The chain recombines TRBV27 with TRBJ1-5, with D maybe TRBD1 (5 bases). The sequenced sample was peripheral blood, obtained on day 0 of AZD1222 vaccination. This chain's CDR3 is CASTGDSFNQPQHF. In DNA form, the CDR3 reads TGTGCCAGCACCGGAGACAGTTTCAATCAGCCCCAGCATTTT.